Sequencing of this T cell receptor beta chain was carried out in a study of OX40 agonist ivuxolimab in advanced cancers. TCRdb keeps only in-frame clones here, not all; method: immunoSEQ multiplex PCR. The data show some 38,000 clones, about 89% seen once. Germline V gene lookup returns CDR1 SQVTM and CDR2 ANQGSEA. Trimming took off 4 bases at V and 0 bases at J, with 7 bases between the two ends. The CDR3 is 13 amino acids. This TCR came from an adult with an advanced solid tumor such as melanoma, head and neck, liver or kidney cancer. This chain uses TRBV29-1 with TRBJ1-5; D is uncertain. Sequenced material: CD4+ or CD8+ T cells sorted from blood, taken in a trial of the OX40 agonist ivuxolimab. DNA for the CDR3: TGCAGCGTTGGACACGATAGCAATCAGCCCCAGCATTTT. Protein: CSVGHDSNQPQHF.